This entry is about one TCR beta chain. What it binds is not known. This sample was included in a study of OX40 agonist ivuxolimab in advanced cancers. General study results and limits: The study found that CD8+ T cells averaged more expanded clones than CD4+. Low clonal expansion, among the lowest seen, marked partial responders at 0.1-3.0 mg/kg. Certain nonresponders likewise exhibited a low normalized T-cell clonal expansion.

The data were produced by immunoSEQ multiplex PCR, yet TCRdb's version contains in-frame clones alone and is incomplete. This table has around 82,000 clones, 70% to 90% appearing once. This sequence was found in an adult with an advanced solid tumor such as melanoma, head and neck, liver or kidney cancer. This specimen consisted of CD4+ or CD8+ T cells sorted from blood, obtained in a trial of the OX40 agonist ivuxolimab.

The CDR3 coding sequence is TGTGCCAGCAGCTCCAAGGGAGGAACCGGGGAGCTGTTTTTT. Its protein is CASSSKGGTGELFF. The V and J genes are TRBV13 and TRBJ2-2; perhaps TRBD2 as D (6 bases). CDR1 is PRHDT, CDR2 FYEKMQ, per germline (reference sequence). The CDR3 has 14 amino acids. V was pared by 4 bases and J by 5 bases, with 11 bases between.